This TCR beta chain is drawn from a study of blood T cell repertoires in COVID-19. Turning to the study itself: COVID-19 samples collected from the United States, Italy and Spain covered acute and convalescent phases.

Per the original data handling: For nucleated cells, counts were estimated from reference gene primer amplification. Sequencing used immunoSEQ multiplex PCR; TCRdb keeps in-frame clones, though not all of them. V, J and clone size reflect that table, while D and trimming were determined from the DNA. The table shows approximately 130,000 clones, with 80% to 90% occurring only once. The CDR3 runs to 14 residues. V dropped 1 base and J dropped 3 bases, with 9 bases sitting between them. CDR1 is SEHNR and CDR2 is FQNEAQ in the germline V gene (reference sequence). The sequencing input was peripheral blood. The receptor was isolated from a human donor in a cohort sampled during active COVID-19. The rearrangement links TRBV7-9 to TRBJ1-2; no clear D gene. The CDR3, as DNA: TGTGCCAGCAGCTTAGGGCCTCAGGACTATGGCTACACCTTC. Translation gives CASSLGPQDYGYTF.